The 27 T cell receptor beta chains below come from one sample, sequenced in a study of memory CD4+ T cells and cytomegalovirus serostatus. Single viable CD3+CD4+CD8-CD45RO+ cells were sorted as the memory CD4+ T cells. The repertoire was sequenced with immunoSEQ multiplex PCR; TCRdb's copy has only in-frame clones and lacks some. The sample has 50,000 to 75,000 clones; roughly 80% are singletons. The sequencing sample was made of memory CD4+ T cells from blood. These receptors were taken from an adult in good health and CMV-seronegative.

The chain carries TRBV6-6 and TRBJ2-1; a weak D match, TRBD2 (5 bases). CDR1 is MNHNY, CDR2 SVGAGI, per germline (reference sequence). The CDR3 extends over 15 amino acids. The V end was cut by 2 bases, the J end by 5 bases, with 13 bases between. The CDR3 DNA follows: TGTGCCAGCAGTTACACAAGACGGGGAGACAATGAGCAGTTCTTC. Amino acid sequence: CASSYTRRGDNEQFF.

The chain has TRBV6-1 and TRBJ1-4; 11 bases are shared with TRBD1. There are 14 residues in the CDR3. Trimming removed 10 bases from V and 7 bases from J; junction bases left unmatched: 8. Looked up from germline, CDR1 is MNHNS and CDR2 is SASEGT. CDR3 DNA: TGTGCCACATCACCGGGACAGGGGGGTGAAAAACTGTTTTTT. Its translation is CATSPGQGGEKLFF.

This rearrangement joins TRBV5-6 to TRBJ1-2, with TRBD1 matching 8 bases. Germline V lookup: CDR1 SGHDT, CDR2 YYEEEE. V shed 0 bases, J shed 7 bases, and the junction held 5 bases outside the gene matches. The CDR3 covers 14 residues. The CDR3 protein is CASSLGQGISGYTF. The CDR3 bases are TGTGCCAGCAGCTTGGGACAGGGGATAAGTGGCTACACCTTC.

This clone turned up a few times. The chain links TRBV7-9 to TRBJ1-6; tentatively, D is TRBD1 (6 bases). The V gene lost 3 bases and the J gene lost 9 bases, with 12 bases spanning the gap. CDR3 size: 14 residues. Germline CDR1 SEHNR, CDR2 FQNEAQ (reference sequence). The CDR3 nucleotides read TGTGCCAGCAGCTTTCAACAGGGAACTTCACCCCTCCACTTT. Protein product: CASSFQQGTSPLHF. Complete variable domain (other parts from reference TRBV7-9 and TRBJ1-6): DTGVSQNPRHKITKRGQNVTFRCDPISEHNRLYWYRQTLGQGPEFLTYFQNEAQLEKSRLLSDRFSAERPKGSFSTLEIQRTEQGDSAMYLCASSFQQGTSPLHFGNGTRLTVT.

The CDR3 sequence is CASSSQGAYEQYF. The CDR3 DNA reads TGTGCCAGCAGCTCACAGGGAGCCTACGAGCAGTACTTC. The chain carries TRBV5-5 and TRBJ2-7; D perhaps matches TRBD1 (6 bases). The CDR3 sequence is 13 residues long. V was pared by 3 bases and J by 2 bases, with 9 bases between. Per the germline V gene, CDR1 is SGHKS and CDR2 is YYEKEE (reference sequence).

The V and J genes are TRBV6-1 and TRBJ1-2; possibly TRBD1 for D (6 bases). CDR3 length equals 9 residues. In germline, CDR1 is MNHNS, CDR2 SASEGT. V was pared by 5 bases and J by 12 bases, with 7 bases between. The CDR3 nucleotides read TGTGCCAGCAGTACAGGGCACACCTTC. Its translation: CASSTGHTF.

This sequence joins TRBV5-1 and TRBJ2-3; unclear D gene. The CDR3 is 15 amino acids. V shed 4 bases and J shed 1 base, with 13 bases lying between them. CDR1 is SGHRS and CDR2 is YFSETQ in the germline V gene. The CDR3 sequence: CASSLGSGGTDTQYF. CDR3 in DNA: TGCGCCAGCAGCCTGGGATCCGGTGGCACAGATACGCAGTATTTT.

This chain uses TRBV30 with TRBJ1-5; 9 bases agree with TRBD1. The CDR3 contains 14 residues. Per the germline V gene, CDR1 is GTSNPN and CDR2 is SVGIG (reference sequence). V shed 3 bases, J shed 4 bases, and the junction held 4 bases outside the gene matches. The CDR3 is CAWREQGANQPQHF. The CDR3 nucleotides read TGTGCCTGGAGAGAACAGGGGGCGAATCAGCCCCAGCATTTT.

This clone was observed a single time. V usage is TRBV18 and J usage is TRBJ2-7, with 8 positions matching TRBD2. CDR3 length: 16 amino acids. After removal of 3 bases from V and 3 bases from J, the junction contained 10 bases not matched to a gene. Germline V lookup: CDR1 KGHSH, CDR2 LQKENI. CDR3 residues: CASSPTAGGGLYEQYF. In DNA, the CDR3 is TGTGCCAGCTCACCTACAGCCGGGGGGGGTCTCTACGAGCAGTACTTC.

The J gene is TRBJ2-7, the V gene TRBV28, with D possibly being TRBD1 (6 bases). Per germline, CDR1 MDHEN and CDR2 SYDVKM. Trimming left V 6 bases short and J 0 bases short, with 18 bases between. The CDR3 has 16 amino acids. The CDR3 here is CASSPPIRGPSYEQYF. CDR3 bases: TGTGCCAGCAGCCCGCCTATCAGGGGACCCTCCTACGAGCAGTACTTC.

This clone was found once. This rearrangement joins TRBV7-8 to TRBJ2-2, with 8 nucleotides matching TRBD1. The CDR3 spans 16 residues. Germline-derived CDR1 and CDR2 are SGHVS and FQNEAQ. J was trimmed by 1 base and V by 2 bases; bases with no gene match: 3. The chain's CDR3 is CASSLSGTGNTGELFF. The CDR3 DNA is TGTGCCAGCAGCTTATCCGGGACAGGGAACACCGGGGAGCTGTTTTTT.

This clone was seen a few times. This sequence joins TRBV7-2 and TRBJ1-5; D not certain. The CDR3 covers 13 residues. Germline-derived CDR1 and CDR2 are SGHTA and FQGNSA. V was shortened by 1 base and J by 5 bases, with 6 bases between the two germline ends. The CDR3 coding sequence is TGTGCCAGCAGCTTAGGGGCTCATCAGCCCCAGCATTTT. Translated, it gives CASSLGAHQPQHF.

The V gene is TRBV6-1, the J gene TRBJ1-2, with D unresolved. The CDR3 loop spans 13 amino acids. The V end lost 3 bases, the J end lost 3 bases, and 8 bases lay between the germline ends. Germline V CDR1 and CDR2: MNHNS, SASEGT. The CDR3 region has the DNA TGTGCCAGCAGTGATGCGGACTACTATGGCTACACCTTC. Translated, it gives CASSDADYYGYTF.

This clone was detected only a few times. This chain links TRBV12-5 with TRBJ2-1; D remains ambiguous. The V and J ends lost 7 bases and 7 bases respectively, with 11 bases between them. CDR1 is LGHNT and CDR2 is FRNRAP in the germline V gene. The CDR3 sequence is 12 residues long. CDR3 DNA sequence: TGTGCTAGTGCCCGGCTCTGGAATGAGCAGTTCTTC. Amino acids: CASARLWNEQFF.

The table lists this clone with a few counts. The rearrangement links TRBV6-6 to TRBJ2-7; 7 bases are shared with TRBD2. Germline V CDR1 and CDR2: MNHNY, SVGAGI (reference sequence). This CDR3 spans 16 amino acids. Germline trimming cut 5 bases from V and 0 bases from J; bases unmatched to any gene: 10. The CDR3 is CASSLKAGSHSYEQYF. Written as DNA, the CDR3 is TGTGCCAGCAGTCTCAAAGCGGGATCACACTCCTACGAGCAGTACTTC.

The chain is built from TRBV7-2 and TRBJ1-3; possible D gene TRBD1, 6 bases. The CDR3 runs 15 residues. V lost 5 bases to trimming and J lost 4 bases, with 15 bases between them. Per germline, CDR1 SGHTA and CDR2 FQGNSA. The CDR3 nucleotides read TGTGCCAGCAGCGTCGATACAGGGCGAGGAAACACCATATATTTT. It is translated as CASSVDTGRGNTIYF.

In its sample, this clone was seen a few times. This sequence joins TRBV9 and TRBJ2-3; D ambiguous. The CDR3 totals 11 residues. V was trimmed by 4 bases and J by 8 bases, leaving 8 bases between them. Germline V CDR1 and CDR2: SGDLS, YYNGEE. The CDR3 nucleotides are TGTGCCAGCAGCTCCTTACGTACGCAGTATTTT. Translation gives CASSSLRTQYF.

The chain employs TRBV28 and TRBJ1-2; no reliable D call. This CDR3 has 13 amino acids. Trimming removed 3 bases from V and 4 bases from J, with 9 bases in between. Germline V lookup: CDR1 MDHEN, CDR2 SYDVKM. CDR3 in amino acids: CASSFSRFYGYTF. The CDR3 coding sequence is TGTGCCAGCAGTTTTAGTCGGTTCTATGGCTACACCTTC.

This sequence joins TRBV5-1 and TRBJ1-1; a possible D gene is TRBD1 (6 bases). This CDR3 spans 13 amino acids. Trimming took 4 bases from V and 10 from J, leaving 17 bases between them. Germline lookup yields CDR1 SGHRS and CDR2 YFSETQ. CDR3 sequence reads: CASSEGGRSGAFF. The CDR3 DNA follows: TGCGCCAGCAGCGAGGGGGGCCGCTCAGGAGCTTTCTTT.

The J gene is TRBJ1-5, the V gene TRBV15, with 7 bases identical to TRBD1. CDR1 and CDR2 from the germline V gene are LNHNV and YYDKDF (reference sequence). This CDR3 spans 14 amino acids. V lost 5 bases and J lost 1; bases outside the gene matches: 2. The CDR3 DNA reads as TGTGCCACCAGCTCACAGGGGAGCAATCAGCCCCAGCATTTT. Translation: CATSSQGSNQPQHF. The full variable domain, its missing parts supplied by reference TRBV15 and TRBJ1-5, is DAMVIQNPRYQVTQFGKPVTLSCSQTLNHNVMYWYQQKSSQAPKLLFHYYDKDFNNEADTPDNFQSRRPNTSFCFLDIRSPGLGDTAMYLCATSSQGSNQPQHFGDGTRLSIL.

This clone was counted between two and nine times. The V gene is TRBV6-1, the J gene TRBJ1-2, with a possible D match to TRBD1 (6 bases). The CDR3 runs to 13 residues. The V gene's germline CDR1 is MNHNS and CDR2 SASEGT. Deletions cut 6 bases from V and 7 bases from J, with 15 bases between. The CDR3 protein is CASSLQGGGGYTF. The CDR3 DNA sequence: TGTGCCAGCAGCCTGCAAGGGGGTGGTGGCTACACCTTC.

The chain links TRBV15 to TRBJ2-1; TRBD2 agrees at 7 bases. V shed 8 bases and J 3 bases; nucleotides not matched to a gene: 4. Germline V gene data show CDR1 as LNHNV and CDR2 as YYDKDF (reference sequence). This CDR3 comprises 13 residues. The CDR3, as DNA: TGTGCCACCGCGGGAGCGGGCTACAATGAGCAGTTCTTC. Its protein product is CATAGAGYNEQFF.

The chain employs TRBV9 and TRBJ2-1; 11 bases fit TRBD2. The CDR3 is made up of 15 amino acids. Trimming removed 1 base from V and 4 bases from J; junction bases left unmatched: 1. Looked up from germline, CDR1 is SGDLS and CDR2 is YYNGEE. The CDR3 spells CASSVRLAGYNEQFF. The CDR3 region has the DNA TGTGCCAGCAGCGTAAGACTAGCGGGGTACAATGAGCAGTTCTTC.

The V and J genes are TRBV18 and TRBJ1-2; D gene uncertain. This CDR3 has 13 amino acids. CDR1 KGHSH and CDR2 LQKENI come from the germline V gene. The V end was cut by 2 bases, the J end by 1 base, with 5 bases between. For the CDR3, the DNA is TGTGCCAGCTCACCAGGAAGTAACTATGGCTACACCTTC. Protein: CASSPGSNYGYTF.

The chain links TRBV4-2 to TRBJ2-7; maybe TRBD2 (7 bases). This CDR3 is built from 16 residues. V was shortened by 0 bases and J by 7 bases, with 19 bases between the two germline ends. CDR1 LGHNA and CDR2 YNFKEQ come from the germline V gene. CDR3 nucleotides: TGTGCCAGCAGCCAAGATTGGGCGGGGGCCATAGAAGAGCAGTACTTC. Its protein product is CASSQDWAGAIEEQYF.

The chain has TRBV7-9 and TRBJ2-5; possibly TRBD2 for D (5 bases). The CDR3 extends over 13 amino acids. The germline CDR1 and CDR2 sequences are SEHNR and FQNEAQ (reference sequence). The V end was cut by 5 bases, the J end by 2 bases, with 9 bases between. The CDR3 spells CASSTAGQETQYF. In nucleotides, the CDR3 is TGTGCCAGCAGCACCGCGGGTCAAGAGACCCAGTACTTC. The full variable domain, its missing parts supplied by reference TRBV7-9 and TRBJ2-5, is DTGVSQNPRHKITKRGQNVTFRCDPISEHNRLYWYRQTLGQGPEFLTYFQNEAQLEKSRLLSDRFSAERPKGSFSTLEIQRTEQGDSAMYLCASSTAGQETQYFGPGTRLLVL.

The genes are TRBV5-4 and TRBJ2-7; possibly TRBD1 for D (6 bases). Germline V gene lookup returns CDR1 SGHNT and CDR2 YYREEE (reference sequence). The ends were cut back, 0 bases at V and 3 bases at J, with 16 bases in the middle. This CDR3 contains 16 residues. The CDR3 bases are TGTGCCAGCAGCTTGGATTTTGGGGGCTCCTACTACGAGCAGTACTTC. Translating gives CASSLDFGGSYYEQYF.